Following are 9 T cell receptor beta chains from one sample sequenced in a study of siplizumab effects on memory and regulatory T cells (dated by TCRdb to between 2018 and 2020). The library was built by means of the immunoSEQ multiplex PCR assay. TCRdb took this table from immuneACCESS and kept in-frame rearrangements with V and J called. Such tables lack part of the clones; where checked against another copy, unresolved V genes explain under half of the gap, and the rest is unexplained. For this sample there are some 110,000 clones; around 94% appear just once. The top ten clones comprise under 2% of the sample. The sample comprised non-Treg CD4+ T cells sorted from blood. The cell subset or site label on this specimen signifies: FACS-sorted unstimulated CD4+ non-regulatory T cells. The receptors come from a human donor in good health.

The chain joins TRBV4-2 to TRBJ2-5; D not resolved. Germline CDR1 reads LGHNA; CDR2 reads YNFKEQ. Trimming cost V 0 bases and J 5 bases, with 10 bases left between them. This CDR3 contains 14 residues. The CDR3 DNA follows: TGTGCCAGCAGCCAAGAAGCCGGACGGGAGACCCAGTACTTC. It translates to CASSQEAGRETQYF.

This clone showed up just a few times. Mismatch with germline at one junction end may stem from a read error. The chain has TRBV2 and TRBJ2-2; D is tentatively TRBD1 or TRBD2 (5 bases each). The CDR3 is 14 amino acids. Germline CDR1 is SNHLY and CDR2 is FYNNEI. CDR3 in DNA: TGTGCCAGCAGTGGCACCAGCTCGGGACGCCCCTCGAATTTT. This sequence encodes CASSGTSSGRPSNF.

V is TRBV11-2 and J is TRBJ2-1; 14 bases match TRBD2. This CDR3 has 14 residues. V shed 7 bases, J shed 7 bases, and the junction held 3 bases outside the gene matches. The V gene's germline CDR1 is SGHAT and CDR2 FQNNGV. Here the CDR3 DNA reads TGTGCCAGCACAGGGACTAGCGGGAGAAATGAGCAGTTCTTC. Translating gives CASTGTSGRNEQFF.

This sequence joins TRBV6-1 and TRBJ1-1, with D uncertain. Deletions cut 1 base from V and 4 bases from J, with 7 bases between. The CDR3 contains 13 residues. Per germline, CDR1 MNHNS and CDR2 SASEGT. CDR3 nucleotide sequence: TGTGCCAGCAGTGAAGGGGGAGGCACTGAAGCTTTCTTT. Its translation: CASSEGGGTEAFF.

The gene calls are TRBV14 and TRBJ1-5, with 7 nucleotides matching TRBD1. The ends lost 4 bases at V and 2 bases at J; junction bases unmatched: 2. Germline CDR1 and CDR2: SGHDN and FVKESK. CDR3 length: 14 amino acids. The CDR3 coding sequence is TGTGCCAGCAGCCGGCAGGGGGGCAATCAGCCCCAGCATTTT. Protein sequence: CASSRQGGNQPQHF.

V gene TRBV11-2 combines with J gene TRBJ1-2; D remains ambiguous. The ends were cut back, 5 bases at V and 2 bases at J, with 18 bases in the middle. CDR3 length: 16 residues. Germline-derived CDR1 and CDR2 are SGHAT and FQNNGV. The CDR3 spells CASSPIVGPINYGYTF. DNA for the CDR3: TGTGCCAGCAGCCCGATCGTAGGTCCTATAAACTATGGCTACACCTTC.

The V gene is TRBV4-1, the J gene TRBJ2-5; D not resolved. Germline CDR1 and CDR2: MGHRA and YSYEKL. V gave up 1 base and J gave up 5 bases, with 8 bases separating them. This CDR3 has 13 amino acids. CDR3 in DNA: TGCGCCAGCAGCCAAGGCCTTGGGGAGACCCAGTACTTC. Encoded protein: CASSQGLGETQYF.

The chain links TRBV5-6 to TRBJ2-6; no clear D. The CDR3 spans 16 residues. Germline V gene data show CDR1 as SGHDT and CDR2 as YYEEEE. With 3 bases removed from V and 4 bases from J, the gap between germline ends came to 14 bases. The CDR3: CASSSLPAMGANVLTF. The CDR3 DNA sequence: TGTGCCAGCAGCTCCTTACCTGCGATGGGGGCCAACGTCCTGACTTTC.

V gene TRBV19 combines with J gene TRBJ2-3; TRBD2 matches at 7 bases. This CDR3 comprises 16 residues. The V gene end was trimmed by 5 bases and the J gene end by 2 bases; junction bases not matched to a gene: 10. Germline CDR1 and CDR2: LNHDA and SQIVND (reference sequence). CDR3 sequence (DNA): TGTGCCAGTAGTCCTCTTCGGACTAGAAACACAGATACGCAGTATTTT. Amino acid sequence: CASSPLRTRNTDTQYF.